The present entry profiles one T cell receptor (beta chain) with its context. Its antigen is still unknown. Possible read error: a much larger clone is one base away. This specimen belongs to a study of response to subunit inactivated influenza vaccine. Study observations and caveats: New T cells are recruited in small numbers by each seasonal influenza vaccination, according to the authors' suggestion.

V lost 7 bases and J lost 8, with 9 bases in between. Germline CDR1 MDHEN, CDR2 SYDVKM. CDR3 size: 12 residues. Each CDR3 protein gets one entry after TCRdb re-called the RT-PCR reads with MiXCR. The repertoire holds hundreds of thousands of distinct CDR3 sequences, 6.5% to 8% seen once, with about an eighth in the top ten. The chain employs TRBV28 and TRBJ1-6, with unresolved D. The receptor comes from a man in his fifties or sixties who received an inactivated influenza vaccine. The source material was PBMCs from blood, sampled roughly 24 months after vaccination. The CDR3 is CASISWDSPLHF. DNA for the CDR3: TGTGCCAGCATTTCGTGGGATTCACCCCTCCACTTT.